This TCR beta chain was observed in a study of CD8 T cells in Susac syndrome. In blood CD8+ and CD4+ T cells, TCR beta underwent sequencing. Control patients had untreated stable or active relapsing-remitting multiple sclerosis by revised McDonald criteria. Negative isolation was used for CD8+ and CD4+ T cells and FACS enrichment for TEMRA cells. When the RNA was reverse transcribed, random hexamers were used with an input of about 0.5 to 1 ug. By means of immunoSEQ multiplex PCR, TCR beta CDR3 spanning 54 Vbeta and 13 Jbeta underwent amplification. TCRdb analysed the immunoSEQ multiplex PCR reads with MiXCR anew, one entry per CDR3 protein. The table has tens of thousands of distinct CDR3 sequences, around nine tenths seen once. V lost 11 bases and J 0 bases, leaving 8 bases between the germline ends. Per germline, CDR1 SNHLY and CDR2 FYNNEI. CDR3 length: 12 residues.

This chain connects TRBV2 to TRBJ2-4; no definite D call. The specimen was CD8+ T cells from PBMCs. The TCR was taken from a human donor with multiple sclerosis. In DNA form, the CDR3 reads TGTGCCTGTCTCCTAGCCAAAAACATTCAGTACTTC. Protein product: CACLLAKNIQYF.